The rows below give T cell receptor beta chains drawn from one sample of a study of blood T cell repertoires in COVID-19. Repertoires were generated with immunoSEQ multiplex PCR, while TCRdb's copy carries only in-frame clones and drops some. The table shows 250,000 to 350,000 clones, with around 90% occurring only once. Sequencing was done on a sample of peripheral blood. Receptor source: a man aged 18 to 29 with active or convalescent COVID-19. The CDR3 runs from the conserved cysteine through the conserved F or W.

>TRBV3-1/TRBV3-2
CASSQEGSDYNEQFF
>TRBV3-1/TRBV3-2
CASSQALGFHEQFF
>TRBV4-1
CASSYRQGAYQPQHF
>TRBV7-8
CASSLALGGVFFQETQYF
>TRBV15
CATSRAKPRGGIKGEKLFF
>TRBV27
CASSFPGRNSPLHF
>TRBV29-1
CSVGDINQPQHF
>TRBV14
CASSRPGTTKETQYF
>TRBV18
CASSPPSGRGVNEQFF
>TRBV2
CATQRTDVYSPLHF
>TRBV27
CASSLSIYGENTEAFF
>TRBV28
CASSLMGQGITEQFF
>TRBV10-3
CATQSAGESGYTF
>TRBV27
CASKRGLFSEAFF
>TRBV5-5
CASSSWTGGYNSPLHF
>TRBV6-2/TRBV6-3
CASSSPGLAGAEDTQYF
>TRBV12-3/TRBV12-4
CASSPDRVRKAFF
>TRBV9
CASSVTGTGELFF
>TRBV4-1
CASSFRLEGGTQYF
>TRBV6-2/TRBV6-3
CASSSTGLVTDTQYF
>TRBV12-3/TRBV12-4
CASSLTLDPGDF
>TRBV9
CASSPGGAYGYTF
>TRBV19
CASSPLRWGDGDTQYF
>TRBV15
CATRPGTFSPNYGYTF
>TRBV3-1/TRBV3-2
CASSQSGGASRYGYTF
>TRBV4-1
CASSQAPGAGELFF
>TRBV24-1
CATSDSNREWERNTQYF
>TRBV10-3
CAISVGQGNTEAFF
>TRBV19
CASSIGSTWQYF
>TRBV7-3
CASSPAGLAGIRFSYNEQFF
>TRBV3-1/TRBV3-2
CASSQGGGTEAFF
>TRBV27
CASGGQGGEQYF
>TRBV9
CASSVPILGQPEKLFF
>TRBV2
CASSNSQETQYF
>TRBV12-5
CASGPDGGGTDNSPLHF
>TRBV10-3
CAISGTSGYEQYF
>TRBV27
CASSFCRGCTNEKLFF
>TRBV6-5
CASSYLTGGEQFF
>TRBV3-1/TRBV3-2
CASSRDTRTYNEQFF
>TRBV27
CASSSLTGISEAFF
>TRBV28
CASRKQGAAEAFF
>TRBV19
CASSKNRQGLPTDTQYF
>TRBV27
CASSLSGQEQYF
>TRBV5-1
CASSQLLAGPQNIQYF
>TRBV5-6
CASSLQGAETEAFF
>TRBV7-2
CASSLGRPNTEAFF
>TRBV6-6
CASRPPAGSNQPQHF
>TRBV6-6
CASSYGGGARNEQFF
>TRBV28
CASSLAGTAGELFF